Listed here are 5 T cell receptor beta chains from one sample, sequenced in a study of OX40 agonist ivuxolimab in advanced cancers. TCRdb's copy holds only in-frame clones and misses some; the assay was immunoSEQ multiplex PCR. The profile shows about 51,000 clones, over 65% of them singletons. Sample: CD4+ or CD8+ T cells sorted from blood, taken in a trial of the OX40 agonist ivuxolimab. Receptors were obtained from an adult with an advanced solid tumor such as melanoma, head and neck, liver or kidney cancer.

The V call is TRBV15, the J call TRBJ2-3; D possibly uses TRBD1 or TRBD2 (6 bases each). V gave up 6 bases and J gave up 0 bases, with 10 bases separating them. Germline V lookup: CDR1 LNHNV, CDR2 YYDKDF (reference sequence). This CDR3 is 14 amino acids long. CDR3 nucleotides: TGTGCCACCAGGGGGGGCGGGAGCACAGATACGCAGTATTTT. This translates into CATRGGGSTDTQYF.

The chain has TRBV29-1 and TRBJ2-1; D remains ambiguous. The CDR3 covers 9 residues. The V and J ends lost 4 bases and 10 bases respectively, with 5 bases between them. Looked up from germline, CDR1 is SQVTM and CDR2 is ANQGSEA. CDR3 amino acids: CSVGTEQFF. In nucleotides, the CDR3 is TGCAGCGTTGGGACCGAGCAGTTCTTC.

This chain uses TRBV19 with TRBJ1-1; TRBD1 agrees at 8 bases. CDR1 and CDR2 (germline): LNHDA, SQIVND (reference sequence). The CDR3 totals 15 residues. J lost 1 base, V lost 7 bases, and 8 bases had no gene match. Written as DNA, the CDR3 is TGTGCCAGTAATGATCAGGGGGCACCGAACACTGAAGCTTTCTTT. It codes for CASNDQGAPNTEAFF.

The chain links TRBV7-9 to TRBJ2-5; D not resolved. Germline V gene lookup returns CDR1 SEHNR and CDR2 FQNEAQ (reference sequence). CDR3 length equals 12 residues. Trimming shortened V by 2 bases and J by 5 bases, and 6 bases separated the two germline ends. The CDR3 is CASSLIGETQYF. The CDR3 DNA follows: TGTGCCAGCAGCTTAATTGGGGAGACCCAGTACTTC.

The chain joins TRBV28 to TRBJ1-1, with a possible D match to TRBD1 (5 bases). Trimming shortened V by 6 bases and J by 6 bases, and 14 bases separated the two germline ends. This CDR3 is 13 amino acids long. Germline V gives CDR1 MDHEN, CDR2 SYDVKM. The CDR3 DNA follows: TGTGCCAGCAGCATGGGGACGGTTCCTGAAGCTTTCTTT. Its translation is CASSMGTVPEAFF.